The clone carrying this T cell receptor (beta chain) occurred many times. The antigen remains undetermined. The source of the sample is a study of T cells after yellow fever vaccination. Findings and caveats of the study: High-abundance clonotypes from the bulk population could contaminate FACS-sorted repertoires.

Template switching with 5'RACE generated the TCR cDNA and added a universal primer site and UMIs. TCRdb analysed the 5' RACE reads with MiXCR anew, one entry per CDR3 protein. In the table there are approximately 150,000 distinct CDR3 sequences, roughly 8.2% of which are singletons. With 3 bases clipped from V and 3 bases from J, the junction kept 8 bases outside the gene matches. Looked up from germline, CDR1 is DFQATT and CDR2 is SNEGSKA (reference sequence). This CDR3 has 15 amino acids. V usage is TRBV20-1 and J usage is TRBJ2-1; 7 bases align to TRBD2. The sequence was collected from a man aged 25-45 years who received the YFV17D yellow fever vaccine. The input for sequencing was CD4+ T cells sorted from PBMCs, taken 5 days after the yellow fever booster vaccination. The CDR3 nucleotides read TGCAGTGCTAGGAACCCGAGCGGGAACTACAATGAGCAGTTCTTC. Translation: CSARNPSGNYNEQFF.